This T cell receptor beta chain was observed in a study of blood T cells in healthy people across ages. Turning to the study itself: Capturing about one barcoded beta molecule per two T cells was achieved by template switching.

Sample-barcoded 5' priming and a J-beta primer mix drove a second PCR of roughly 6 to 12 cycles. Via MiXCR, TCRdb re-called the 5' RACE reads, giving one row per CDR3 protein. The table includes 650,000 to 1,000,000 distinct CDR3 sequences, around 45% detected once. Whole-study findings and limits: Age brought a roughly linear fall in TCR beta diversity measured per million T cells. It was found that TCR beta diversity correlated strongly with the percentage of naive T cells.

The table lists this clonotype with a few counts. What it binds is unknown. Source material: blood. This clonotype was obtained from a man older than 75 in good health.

This CDR3 is CASSMTSGEHNEQFF. The CDR3 coding sequence is TGTGCCAGCTCAATGACTAGCGGGGAGCACAATGAGCAGTTCTTC. The rearrangement links TRBV18 to TRBJ2-1, with 11 bases lining up with TRBD2. The CDR3 length is 15 residues. CDR1 is KGHSH and CDR2 is LQKENI in the germline V gene. V shed 5 bases, J shed 5 bases, and the junction held 5 bases outside the gene matches.